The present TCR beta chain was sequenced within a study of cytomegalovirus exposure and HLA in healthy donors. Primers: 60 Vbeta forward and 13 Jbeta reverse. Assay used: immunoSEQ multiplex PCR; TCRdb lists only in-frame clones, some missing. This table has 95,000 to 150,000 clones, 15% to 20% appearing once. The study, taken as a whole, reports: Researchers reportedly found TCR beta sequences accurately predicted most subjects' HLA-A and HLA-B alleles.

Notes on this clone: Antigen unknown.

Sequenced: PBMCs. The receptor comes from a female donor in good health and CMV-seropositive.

The CDR3 DNA is TGTGCCAGCAGCTTACTCCAGGGTTATTATGGCTACACCTTC. Protein product: CASSLLQGYYGYTF. The chain uses TRBV7-2 and TRBJ1-2, with D maybe TRBD1 (5 bases). The CDR3 extends over 14 amino acids. Trimming took 2 bases from V and 5 from J, leaving 12 bases between them. From germline, CDR1 is SGHTA and CDR2 FQGNSA.